This T cell receptor (beta chain) was documented in a study of shared clonotypes between healthy human individuals. This was a deep-level run. TCRdb keeps only in-frame clones here, not all; method: immunoSEQ multiplex PCR. The sample carries approximately 110,000 clones, approximately 70% recorded once. The CDR3 length is 20 residues. CDR1 is MDHEN and CDR2 is SYDVKM in the germline V gene. Trimming at V came to 4 bases and at J to 2 bases, leaving 17 bases not matched to a gene. This chain uses TRBV28 with TRBJ2-3, with 11 bases identical to TRBD2. The sequence derives from a young woman in good health. Specimen: memory CD8+ T cells sorted from blood. Stated subset: CD45RO+ cells pooled with CCR7-negative TemRA cells. The CDR3 reads CASSSRIITSGRRYTDTQYF. The CDR3 nucleotides are TGTGCCAGCAGTTCTCGAATAATTACTAGCGGGAGAAGGTACACAGATACGCAGTATTTT.